The present T cell receptor (beta chain) was sequenced within a study of cytomegalovirus exposure and HLA in healthy donors. Germline CDR1 reads SGHTA; CDR2 reads FQGNSA. J lost 6 bases, V lost 5 bases, and 5 bases had no gene match. The CDR3 totals 15 residues. The PCR used 60 Vbeta and 13 Jbeta primers. The data were produced by immunoSEQ multiplex PCR, yet TCRdb's version contains in-frame clones alone and is incomplete. The sample contains 120,000 or so clones, 79% of which appear only once. The J gene is TRBJ2-1, the V gene TRBV7-2; 12 bases fit TRBD1. The receptor's source is a man aged 18 to 30 in good health and CMV-seronegative. The sequenced sample consisted of PBMCs. The CDR3 protein is CASSPGQGASNEQFF. CDR3 nucleotide sequence: TGTGCCAGCAGCCCGGGACAGGGGGCTTCCAATGAGCAGTTCTTC.